This TCR beta chain originates from a study of spatial heterogeneity in lung cancer. Whole-study findings and limits: It was found that expanded intratumoral alpha and beta TCR counts tracked tumor mutation counts.

The time point was: sample taken at primary tumor resection. With 5 bases clipped from V and 1 base from J, the junction kept 3 bases outside the gene matches. The length of the CDR3 is 13 residues. In germline, CDR1 is SGHRS, CDR2 YFSETQ. Each CDR3 protein is one row after TCRdb ran MiXCR on the 5' RACE reads. The sample records some 15,000 distinct CDR3 sequences, less than 9.5% being singletons. This clonotype showed up just a few times. Its antigen is unidentified. The TCR was taken from a male donor with early-stage non-small cell lung cancer. Specimen: lung tumor tissue, collected at surgery. The chain joins TRBV5-1 to TRBJ2-7; 7 nucleotides match TRBD1. The CDR3 reads CASSPQGSYEQYF. The CDR3 bases are TGCGCCAGCAGTCCACAGGGGTCCTACGAGCAGTACTTC.